The 9 T cell receptor beta chains in this list originate from one sample, sequenced in a study of early T cells in non-severe SARS-CoV-2 infection. TCRdb fed the 5' RACE reads into MiXCR, producing one record per CDR3 protein. The sample comprises roughly 34,000 distinct CDR3 sequences, about 7% of which are singletons, and 10% to 15% rests with the top ten. Here the sequenced sample was whole blood, taken at baseline. These TCRs come from an adult who was a healthcare worker with PCR-confirmed SARS-CoV-2 infection or an uninfected control (not recorded which).

This clonotype occurred a few times. The V gene is TRBV20-1, the J gene TRBJ1-1, with 7 bases aligning to TRBD1. The CDR3 is 14 residues long. Per germline, CDR1 DFQATT and CDR2 SNEGSKA (reference sequence). Trimming cost V 4 bases and J 0 bases; bases outside gene matches: 5. The CDR3 protein is CSAKGGEMNTEAFF. The CDR3, as DNA: TGCAGTGCTAAAGGGGGCGAAATGAACACTGAAGCTTTCTTT.

The V call is TRBV7-8, the J call TRBJ2-6, with D unresolved. Per germline, CDR1 SGHVS and CDR2 FQNEAQ. The CDR3 contains 16 residues. The V gene lost 1 base and the J gene lost 0 bases, with 7 bases spanning the gap. The CDR3 is CASSLGVTSGANVLTF. The CDR3 bases are TGTGCCAGCAGCTTAGGCGTCACCTCTGGGGCCAACGTCCTGACTTTC.

This clonotype appeared a few times. In DNA, the CDR3 is TGCAGTGCGGGGCCTAGCGGGAGGGAATACAATGAGCAGTTCTTC. Protein product: CSAGPSGREYNEQFF. The chain couples TRBV20-1 to TRBJ2-1; 12 bases fit TRBD2. The CDR3 covers 15 residues. The trim removed 6 bases at V and 4 bases at J, leaving 7 bases unmatched. Germline CDR1 and CDR2: DFQATT and SNEGSKA (reference sequence).

CDR3 loop: CASSGTSGRSRETQYF. CDR3 nucleotide sequence: TGTGCCAGTAGCGGGACTAGCGGGAGGAGCAGAGAGACCCAGTACTTC. The chain uses TRBV19 and TRBJ2-5, with TRBD2 identical over 15 bases. From germline, CDR1 is LNHDA and CDR2 SQIVND (reference sequence). CDR3 size: 16 residues. V lost 6 bases and J lost 4; bases outside the gene matches: 6.

This clonotype was recorded a few times. The rearrangement joins TRBV4-2 to TRBJ1-3; D uncertain. V was trimmed by 4 bases and J by 0 bases, leaving 7 bases between them. Per the germline V gene, CDR1 is LGHNA and CDR2 is YNFKEQ. The length of the CDR3 is 14 residues. In DNA form, the CDR3 reads TGTGCCAGCAGCCCCGAGAGCTCTGGAAACACCATATATTTT. It translates to CASSPESSGNTIYF.

This clonotype was recorded many times. V and J are TRBV6-6 and TRBJ2-7, with D hard to call. There are 14 residues in the CDR3. Germline values: CDR1 MNHNY, CDR2 SVGAGI (reference sequence). Trimming cost V 6 bases and J 3 bases, with 15 bases left between them. The CDR3 spells CASRNNLMNYEQYF. The CDR3 DNA reads as TGTGCCAGCAGGAACAATTTAATGAACTACGAGCAGTACTTC.

This clonotype was counted ten times or more. J is TRBJ2-5 and V is TRBV29-1; D not certain. Trimming shortened V by 6 bases and J by 3 bases, and 29 bases separated the two germline ends. The germline gives CDR1 SQVTM, CDR2 ANQGSEA. The CDR3 spans 18 residues. The CDR3 loop reads CSVANTVFWENQKETQYF. CDR3 DNA: TGCAGCGTGGCCAACACTGTGTTCTGGGAAAACCAAAAAGAGACCCAGTACTTC. The full variable domain, completed using reference TRBV29-1 and TRBJ2-5, is SAVISQKPSRDICQRGTSLTIQCQVDSQVTMMFWYRQQPGQSLTLIATANQGSEATYESGFVIDKFPISRPNLTFSTLTVSNMSPEDSSIYLCSVANTVFWENQKETQYFGPGTRLLVL.

This clonotype was seen at least ten times. The gene calls are TRBV20-1 and TRBJ2-1; D perhaps matches TRBD2 (6 bases). The V and J ends lost 1 base and 0 bases respectively, with 7 bases between them. Germline CDR1 reads DFQATT; CDR2 reads SNEGSKA (reference sequence). CDR3 length: 14 amino acids. In nucleotides, the CDR3 is TGCAGTGCTAGAGGCGGGGCCTCCTACAATGAGCAGTTCTTC. Its protein product is CSARGGASYNEQFF.

This clonotype was picked up many times. The chain carries TRBV13 and TRBJ2-2; TRBD2 aligns across 7 bases. Germline V gives CDR1 PRHDT, CDR2 FYEKMQ (reference sequence). This CDR3 spans 15 amino acids. V was pared by 5 bases and J by 5 bases, with 8 bases of the junction left unmatched. The CDR3 bases are TGTGCCAGCAGCCGACGGGGGGAAAGGACCGGGGAGCTGTTTTTT. Amino acids: CASSRRGERTGELFF. The whole variable domain, remainder taken from reference TRBV13 and TRBJ2-2, is AAGVIQSPRHLIKEKRETATLKCYPIPRHDTVYWYQQGPGQDPQFLISFYEKMQSDKGSIPDRFSAQQFSDYHSELNMSSLELGDSALYFCASSRRGERTGELFFGEGSRLTVL.